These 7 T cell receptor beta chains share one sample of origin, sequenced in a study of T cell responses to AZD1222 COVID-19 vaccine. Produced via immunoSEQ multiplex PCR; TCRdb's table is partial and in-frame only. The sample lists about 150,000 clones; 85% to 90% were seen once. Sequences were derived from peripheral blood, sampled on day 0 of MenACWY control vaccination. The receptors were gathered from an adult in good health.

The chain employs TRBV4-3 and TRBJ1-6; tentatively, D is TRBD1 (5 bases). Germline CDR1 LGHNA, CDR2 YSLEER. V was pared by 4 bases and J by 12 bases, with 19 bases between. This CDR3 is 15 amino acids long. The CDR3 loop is CASSPAMGPTGPLHF. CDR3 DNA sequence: TGCGCCAGCAGCCCGGCAATGGGACCTACAGGACCCCTCCACTTT.

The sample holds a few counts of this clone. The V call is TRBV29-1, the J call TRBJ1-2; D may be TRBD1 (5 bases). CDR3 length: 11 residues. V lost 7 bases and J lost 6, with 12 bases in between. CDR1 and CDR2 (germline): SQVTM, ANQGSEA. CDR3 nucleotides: TGCAGCGGGAGGACGGGGCATGGCTACACCTTC. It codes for CSGRTGHGYTF.

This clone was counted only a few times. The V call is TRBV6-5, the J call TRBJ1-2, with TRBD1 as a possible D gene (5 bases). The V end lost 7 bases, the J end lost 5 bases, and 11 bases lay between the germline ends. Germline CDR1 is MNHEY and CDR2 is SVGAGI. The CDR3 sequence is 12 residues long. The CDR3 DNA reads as TGTGCCAGCACCAATGGGGCTTATGGCTACACCTTC. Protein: CASTNGAYGYTF.

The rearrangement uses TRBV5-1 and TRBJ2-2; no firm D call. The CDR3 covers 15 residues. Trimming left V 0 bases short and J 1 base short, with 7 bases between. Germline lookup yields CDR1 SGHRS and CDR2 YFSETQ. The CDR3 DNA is TGCGCCAGCAGCTTGGATCCGAAGAACACCGGGGAGCTGTTTTTT. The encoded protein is CASSLDPKNTGELFF. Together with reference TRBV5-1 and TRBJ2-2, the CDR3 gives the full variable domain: KAGVTQTPRYLIKTRGQQVTLSCSPISGHRSVSWYQQTPGQGLQFLFEYFSETQRNKGNFPGRFSGRQFSNSRSEMNVSTLELGDSALYLCASSLDPKNTGELFFGEGSRLTVL.

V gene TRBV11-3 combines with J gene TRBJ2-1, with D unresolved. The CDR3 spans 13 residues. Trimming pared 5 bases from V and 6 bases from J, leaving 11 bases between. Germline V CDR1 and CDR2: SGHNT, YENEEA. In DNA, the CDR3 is TGTGCCAGCAGCGCATCGACTGCCAATGAGCAGTTCTTC. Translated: CASSASTANEQFF.

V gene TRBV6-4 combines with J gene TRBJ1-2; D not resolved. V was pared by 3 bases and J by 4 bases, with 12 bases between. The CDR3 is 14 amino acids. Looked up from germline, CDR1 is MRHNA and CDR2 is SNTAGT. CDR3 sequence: CASSEDNRPYGYTF. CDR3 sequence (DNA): TGTGCCAGCAGTGAGGATAACAGACCCTATGGCTACACCTTC.

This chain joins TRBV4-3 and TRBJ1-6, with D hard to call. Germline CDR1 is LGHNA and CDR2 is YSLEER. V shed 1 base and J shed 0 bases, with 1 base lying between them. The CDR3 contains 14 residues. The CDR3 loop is CASSQGSYNSPLHF. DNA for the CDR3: TGCGCCAGCAGCCAAGGCTCCTATAATTCACCCCTCCACTTT.